One and the same sample provided the 6 T cell receptor beta chains below, sequenced in a study of T-cell reconstitution after alpha-beta-depleted transplantation in children. The TCRbeta library was prepared with unique molecular identifiers. From the PCR reads, TCRdb called clonotypes with MiXCR, one entry per CDR3 protein. The repertoire holds about 980,000 distinct CDR3 sequences, with about 31% as singletons. Material: PBMCs, mostly from graft donor cells, obtained 360 days after TCRalphabeta/CD19-depleted stem cell transplant. The receptors were gathered from a boy under three years old who had a stem cell transplant for SCID, so the T cells may come from the graft donor.

V is TRBV5-1 and J is TRBJ2-5; D is uncertain. V was pared by 0 bases and J by 7 bases, with 16 bases between. CDR3 length: 15 residues. In germline, CDR1 is SGHRS, CDR2 YFSETQ. The CDR3 nucleotides read TGCGCCAGCAGCTTGGTGACACCGAAGGAAGGGACCCAGTACTTC. This gives the protein CASSLVTPKEGTQYF.

The gene calls are TRBV19 and TRBJ1-1, with D hard to call. Trimming took 5 bases from V and 2 from J, leaving 9 bases between them. Germline CDR1 reads LNHDA; CDR2 reads SQIVND (reference sequence). This CDR3 contains 13 residues. CDR3 in DNA: TGTGCCAGTAGTGCCCGGATAAACACTGAAGCTTTCTTT. Translation: CASSARINTEAFF.

The chain recombines TRBV5-1 with TRBJ2-5, with D possibly TRBD1 on 6 matching bases. Looked up from germline, CDR1 is SGHRS and CDR2 is YFSETQ. CDR3 length equals 15 residues. V dropped 4 bases and J dropped 4 bases, with 17 bases sitting between them. The CDR3 reads CASSKTGVDRETQYF. Here the CDR3 DNA reads TGCGCCAGCAGCAAGACAGGCGTGGATCGAGAGACCCAGTACTTC.

The chain is built from TRBV20-1 and TRBJ1-5; a possible D gene is TRBD1 (5 bases). The CDR3 runs 13 residues. Germline V gene sequence: CDR1 DFQATT, CDR2 SNEGSKA (reference sequence). V was clipped by 5 bases and J by 3 bases, with 11 bases between them. CDR3 sequence: CSAGGGNNQPQHF. The DNA of the CDR3 is TGCAGTGCTGGGGGGGGAAACAATCAGCCCCAGCATTTT.

V gene TRBV6-2 or TRBV6-3 combines with J gene TRBJ2-7; D possibly corresponds to TRBD1 (6 bases). Germline V CDR1 and CDR2: MNHEY, SVGEGT. The CDR3 spans 11 residues. The germline V and J ends were trimmed by 5 bases and 7 bases, with 9 bases remaining between them. The CDR3 reads CASSTTGEQYF. The CDR3 bases are TGTGCCAGCAGTACTACAGGGGAGCAGTACTTC.

The chain combines TRBV28 with TRBJ1-1, with D possibly TRBD1 on 5 matching bases. In germline, CDR1 is MDHEN, CDR2 SYDVKM. The length of the CDR3 is 15 residues. V lost 7 bases to trimming and J lost 1 base, with 16 bases between them. The CDR3 coding sequence is TGTGCCAGCACCGCAGGGATTTCGTGGAACACTGAAGCTTTCTTT. It translates to CASTAGISWNTEAFF.